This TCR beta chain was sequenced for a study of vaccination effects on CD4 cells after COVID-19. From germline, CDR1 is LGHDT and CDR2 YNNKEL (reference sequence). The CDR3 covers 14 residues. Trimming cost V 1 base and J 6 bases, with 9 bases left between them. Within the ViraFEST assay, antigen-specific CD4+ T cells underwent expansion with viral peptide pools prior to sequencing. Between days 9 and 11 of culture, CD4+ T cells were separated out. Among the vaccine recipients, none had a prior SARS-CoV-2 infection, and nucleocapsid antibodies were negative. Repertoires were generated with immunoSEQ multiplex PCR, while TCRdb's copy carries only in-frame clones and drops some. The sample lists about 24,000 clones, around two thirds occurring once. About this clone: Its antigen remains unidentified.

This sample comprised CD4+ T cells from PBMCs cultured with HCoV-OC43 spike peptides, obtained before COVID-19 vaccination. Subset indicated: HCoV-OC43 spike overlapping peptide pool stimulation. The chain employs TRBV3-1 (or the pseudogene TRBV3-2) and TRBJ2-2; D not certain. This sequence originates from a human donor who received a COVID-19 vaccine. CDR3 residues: CASSQVRNSGELFF. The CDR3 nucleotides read TGTGCCAGCAGCCAAGTCCGCAACTCCGGGGAGCTGTTTTTT.